This TCR beta chain emerged from a study of cytomegalovirus exposure and HLA in healthy donors. Study background: Across 350 to 500 genotyped donors, more than 75% landed in the Caucasian-associated ancestry cluster.

This clone was detected a few times. Its antigen remains unknown. PCR amplification relied on 60 Vbeta primers (plus 13 Jbeta primers). Profiling relied on immunoSEQ multiplex PCR, and the TCRdb table lists in-frame clones only, not all of them. The data show 140,000 or so clones, 75% to 90% seen once. With V trimmed by 3 bases and J by 8 bases, 5 bases remained unmatched. The CDR3 covers 14 residues. Per the germline V gene, CDR1 is SEHNR and CDR2 is FQNEAQ (reference sequence). General study findings and limits: What a later analysis reportedly showed was that an Asian-associated ancestry cluster had fewer N-insertions than the approximately 720-donor mean. Association of a missense DCLRE1C variant with TCR beta V- and J-gene trimming was reported in a later analysis. Immune exposure was documented only through CMV serostatus.

The material sequenced was PBMCs. V gene TRBV7-9 combines with J gene TRBJ1-4; TRBD1 matches at 8 bases. The receptor was isolated from a woman in her twenties or thirties in good health and CMV-seronegative. The CDR3 DNA reads TGTGCCAGCAGCTTGGGACAGGAGGGGGAAAAACTGTTTTTT. It specifies CASSLGQEGEKLFF.